These 22 T cell receptor beta chains originate from one sample sequenced in a study of CD8+ T cells in alopecia areata. Sequencing templates came from extracted RNA that was reverse transcribed into cDNA. Assay used: immunoSEQ multiplex PCR; TCRdb lists only in-frame clones, some missing. The data show approximately 180,000 clones, over 50% seen once. The material was CD4+ T cells sorted from blood, obtained at week 0. Every receptor here comes from a human donor with alopecia areata.

This clone was detected a few times. The chain employs TRBV1 and TRBJ2-1; the table assigns TRBD2, which was not confirmed against the DNA. TRBV1 is classified as a pseudogene. This CDR3 has 17 amino acids. The DNA for the CDR3 is TGCACCAGCAGCCAAGATATTAGGGGGGGAGAATACAATGAGCAGTTCTTC. Amino acids: CTSSQDIRGGEYNEQFF.

This chain joins TRBV6-5 and TRBJ1-4, with 7 bases aligning to TRBD1. This CDR3 is built from 14 residues. CDR1 and CDR2 (germline): MNHEY, SVGAGI. After removal of 6 bases from V and 7 bases from J, the junction contained 8 bases not matched to a gene. The CDR3 nucleotides are TGTGCCAGCAGGAGAGACAGGGCGGCTGAAAAACTGTTTTTT. It is translated as CASRRDRAAEKLFF.

This chain links TRBV10-2 with TRBJ2-1, with D possibly being TRBD1 (6 bases). Trimming pared 3 bases from V and 7 bases from J, leaving 13 bases between. The CDR3 is 14 residues long. The germline gives CDR1 WSHSY, CDR2 SAAADI. The CDR3 is CASSEGLRGNEQFF. The CDR3 region has the DNA TGCGCCAGCAGTGAAGGGCTGAGGGGGAATGAGCAGTTCTTC.

Comment on this clone: The sample carries other DNA sequences with the same CDR3. The chain joins TRBV30 to TRBJ1-2, with D hard to call. The CDR3 is 11 residues long. Germline CDR1 reads GTSNPN; CDR2 reads SVGIG (reference sequence). The V and J ends lost 3 bases and 3 bases respectively, with 5 bases between them. Here the CDR3 reads CAWSRDYGYTF. The DNA for the CDR3 is TGTGCCTGGAGCCGGGACTATGGCTACACCTTC. The variable domain in full, with the rest retrieved from reference TRBV30 and TRBJ1-2, is SQTIHQWPATLVQPVGSPLSLECTVEGTSNPNLYWYRQAAGRGLQLLFYSVGIGQISSEVPQNLSASRPQDRQFILSSKKLLLSDSGFYLCAWSRDYGYTFGSGTRLTVV.

V gene TRBV25-1 combines with J gene TRBJ2-3; D is ambiguous. Deletions cut 3 bases from V and 2 bases from J, with 9 bases between. Germline V gives CDR1 MGHDK, CDR2 SYGVNS. The CDR3 has 14 amino acids. CDR3 amino acids: CASSDLSLTDTQYF. The CDR3, as DNA: TGTGCCAGCAGTGATCTCAGCCTCACAGATACGCAGTATTTT.

This clone has a handful of counts. The rearrangement joins TRBV14 to TRBJ2-7; no definite D call. Trimming removed 1 base from V and 2 bases from J, with 0 bases in between. CDR3 size: 11 residues. CDR1 and CDR2 from the germline V gene are SGHDN and FVKESK. In DNA form, the CDR3 reads TGTGCCAGCAGCCAAGCCTACGAGCAGTACTTC. Protein: CASSQAYEQYF.

The V gene is TRBV20-1, the J gene TRBJ2-3; D gene ambiguous. V was clipped by 3 bases and J by 4 bases, with 2 bases between them. There are 10 residues in the CDR3. The germline V gene encodes CDR1 DFQATT and CDR2 SNEGSKA (reference sequence). CDR3 in amino acids: CSASSDTQYF. CDR3 sequence (DNA): TGCAGTGCTAGTTCAGATACGCAGTATTTT.

The chain has TRBV30 and TRBJ1-1; D gene ambiguous. CDR3 length: 13 residues. Germline assignment: CDR1 GTSNPN and CDR2 SVGIG (reference sequence). Trimming shortened V by 2 bases and J by 7 bases, and 14 bases separated the two germline ends. CDR3 sequence reads: CAWSLARSGEAFF. DNA of the CDR3: TGTGCCTGGAGTTTGGCGAGGAGCGGTGAAGCTTTCTTT.

V usage is TRBV30 and J usage is TRBJ1-2; no firm D call. The CDR3 is made up of 17 amino acids. Germline lookup yields CDR1 GTSNPN and CDR2 SVGIG (reference sequence). Trimming took off 3 bases at V and 0 bases at J, with 20 bases between the two ends. This CDR3 is CAWRPLRRSMANYGYTF. CDR3 nucleotide sequence: TGTGCCTGGAGGCCCTTGAGGCGTTCTATGGCTAACTATGGCTACACCTTC. The full variable domain, in which reference TRBV30 and TRBJ1-2 provide the parts outside the CDR3, is SQTIHQWPATLVQPVGSPLSLECTVEGTSNPNLYWYRQAAGRGLQLLFYSVGIGQISSEVPQNLSASRPQDRQFILSSKKLLLSDSGFYLCAWRPLRRSMANYGYTFGSGTRLTVV.

This clone was counted a single time. The chain recombines TRBV9 with TRBJ1-5; unclear D gene. This CDR3 spans 14 amino acids. CDR1 and CDR2 (germline): SGDLS, YYNGEE. Trimming removed 0 bases from V and 3 bases from J, with 7 bases in between. The CDR3 here is CASSVDGVNQPQHF. CDR3 DNA: TGTGCCAGCAGCGTAGATGGGGTCAATCAGCCCCAGCATTTT.

V and J are TRBV29-1 and TRBJ2-3; D is perhaps TRBD2 (6 bases). The CDR3 spans 14 residues. Germline V gene data show CDR1 as SQVTM and CDR2 as ANQGSEA. Trimming pared 4 bases from V and 4 bases from J, leaving 15 bases between. The CDR3 region has the DNA TGCAGCGTTGCCCGCGGGACTGCGCCAGATACGCAGTATTTT. This codes for CSVARGTAPDTQYF.

The J gene is TRBJ2-7, the V gene TRBV30, with TRBD1 identical over 9 bases. Trimming removed 3 bases from V and 2 bases from J; junction bases left unmatched: 2. CDR3 length equals 13 residues. CDR1 and CDR2 from the germline V gene are GTSNPN and SVGIG (reference sequence). The CDR3 DNA follows: TGTGCCTGGAGCGGACAGGGGCCCTACGAGCAGTACTTC. Encoded protein: CAWSGQGPYEQYF. The full variable domain, rest sourced from reference TRBV30 and TRBJ2-7, is SQTIHQWPATLVQPVGSPLSLECTVEGTSNPNLYWYRQAAGRGLQLLFYSVGIGQISSEVPQNLSASRPQDRQFILSSKKLLLSDSGFYLCAWSGQGPYEQYFGPGTRLTVT.

This clone has a single count. The CDR3 DNA follows: TGTGCCAGCAGCTTTTGGGGACAAGAGACCCAGTACTTC. Amino acid sequence: CASSFWGQETQYF. The rearrangement uses TRBV11-2 and TRBJ2-5, with no clear D. V shed 3 bases and J shed 2 bases, with 7 bases lying between them. Looked up from germline, CDR1 is SGHAT and CDR2 is FQNNGV. This CDR3 is 13 amino acids long.

This clone was detected only a few times. The chain uses TRBV4-2 and TRBJ2-5; 9 bases are shared with TRBD2. This CDR3 is built from 16 residues. The germline CDR1 and CDR2 sequences are LGHNA and YNFKEQ. The V segment lost 1 base and the J segment 5 bases; nucleotides outside the gene matches: 8. The CDR3 spells CASSQGQRGAGETQYF. CDR3 nucleotide sequence: TGTGCCAGCAGCCAAGGCCAGCGGGGGGCGGGGGAGACCCAGTACTTC.

As to this clone: Other DNA sequences from this sample encode an identical CDR3 as well. This chain uses TRBV6-5 with TRBJ2-3; D not resolved. Germline assignment: CDR1 MNHEY and CDR2 SVGAGI. Trimming left V 2 bases short and J 0 bases short, with 6 bases between. The CDR3 length is 14 residues. The DNA for the CDR3 is TGTGCCAGCAGTTACCGTCGGAGCACAGATACGCAGTATTTT. Its protein is CASSYRRSTDTQYF.

The CDR3 loop reads CASSLEATRTYEQYF. CDR3 DNA sequence: TGCGCCAGCAGCTTGGAGGCGACGAGAACCTACGAGCAGTACTTC. V gene TRBV5-1 combines with J gene TRBJ2-7; D remains ambiguous. The CDR3 covers 15 residues. Trimming took 0 bases from V and 2 from J, leaving 12 bases between them. Germline V gene data show CDR1 as SGHRS and CDR2 as YFSETQ. Using reference TRBV5-1 and TRBJ2-7 for the parts outside the CDR3, the full variable domain is KAGVTQTPRYLIKTRGQQVTLSCSPISGHRSVSWYQQTPGQGLQFLFEYFSETQRNKGNFPGRFSGRQFSNSRSEMNVSTLELGDSALYLCASSLEATRTYEQYFGPGTRLTVT.

With respect to this clone: This specimen includes other DNA sequences encoding the same CDR3. The CDR3 here is CSVGASQETQYF. The DNA of the CDR3 is TGCAGCGTTGGCGCGTCTCAAGAGACCCAGTACTTC. The chain employs TRBV29-1 and TRBJ2-5, with D unresolved. CDR3 size: 12 residues. CDR1 is SQVTM and CDR2 is ANQGSEA in the germline V gene. Between the trimmed V and J ends, which lost 4 bases and 2 bases, there was a span of 8 bases.

This clone has just a few counts. J is TRBJ2-5 and V is TRBV10-3, with TRBD1 identical over 8 bases. Germline-derived CDR1 and CDR2 are ENHRY and SYGVKD. The CDR3 extends over 15 amino acids. The V gene end was trimmed by 3 bases and the J gene end by 5 bases; junction bases not matched to a gene: 8. The CDR3 nucleotides read TGTGCCATCAGTGATGGACAGGGCGGAGTCGAGACCCAGTACTTC. Translation gives CAISDGQGGVETQYF.

The gene calls are TRBV4-1 and TRBJ1-6; D not certain. The V and J ends lost 0 bases and 0 bases respectively, with 9 bases between them. The CDR3 consists of 17 residues. Germline V gene sequence: CDR1 MGHRA, CDR2 YSYEKL. CDR3 DNA: TGCGCCAGCAGCCAAGATGCCGGTTACTCCTATAATTCACCCCTCCACTTT. It encodes CASSQDAGYSYNSPLHF.

The chain uses TRBV15 and TRBJ1-2; unclear D gene. The CDR3 runs to 14 residues. Germline CDR1 LNHNV, CDR2 YYDKDF (reference sequence). V lost 0 bases, J lost 3 bases, and 8 bases lay in between. CDR3 residues: CATSRDNGDYGYTF. In nucleotides, the CDR3 is TGTGCCACCAGCAGAGATAACGGAGACTATGGCTACACCTTC.

The J gene is TRBJ2-5, the V gene TRBV7-8; perhaps TRBD2 as D (5 bases). V was pared by 5 bases and J by 5 bases, with 18 bases between. The CDR3 runs 15 residues. Germline CDR1 is SGHVS and CDR2 is FQNEAQ. The CDR3: CASSPRLREVETQYF. DNA for the CDR3: TGTGCCAGCAGCCCCAGACTACGAGAAGTGGAGACCCAGTACTTC.

In regard to this clone: The sample contains more than one DNA sequence encoding this CDR3. The genes are TRBV30 and TRBJ2-2; either TRBD1 or TRBD2 may supply D (5 bases each). This CDR3 comprises 14 residues. The V end lost 0 bases, the J end lost 5 bases, and 10 bases lay between the germline ends. The germline V gene encodes CDR1 GTSNPN and CDR2 SVGIG (reference sequence). CDR3 region: CAWSVLWGTGELFF. The CDR3 nucleotides read TGTGCCTGGAGTGTACTATGGGGGACCGGGGAGCTGTTTTTT.